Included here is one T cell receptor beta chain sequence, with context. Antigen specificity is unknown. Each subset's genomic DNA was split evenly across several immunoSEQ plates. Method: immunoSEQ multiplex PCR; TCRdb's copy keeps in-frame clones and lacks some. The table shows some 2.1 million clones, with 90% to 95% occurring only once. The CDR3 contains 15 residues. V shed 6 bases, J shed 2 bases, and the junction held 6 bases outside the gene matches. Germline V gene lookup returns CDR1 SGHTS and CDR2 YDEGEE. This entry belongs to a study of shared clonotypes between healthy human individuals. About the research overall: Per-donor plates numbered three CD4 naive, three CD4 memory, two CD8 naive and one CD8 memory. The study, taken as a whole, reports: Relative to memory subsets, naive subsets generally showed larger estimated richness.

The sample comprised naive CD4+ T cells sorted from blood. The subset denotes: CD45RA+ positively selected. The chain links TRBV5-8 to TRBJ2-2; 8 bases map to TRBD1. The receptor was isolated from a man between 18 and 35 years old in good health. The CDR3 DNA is TGTGCCAGCATCCGCAGGGGGCTCAACACCGGGGAGCTGTTTTTT. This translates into CASIRRGLNTGELFF. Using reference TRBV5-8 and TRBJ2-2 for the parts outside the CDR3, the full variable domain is EAGVTQSPTHLIKTRGQQATLRCSPISGHTSVYWYQQALGLGLQFLLWYDEGEERNRGNFPPRFSGRQFPNYSSELNVNALELEDSALYLCASIRRGLNTGELFFGEGSRLTVL.